A selection of T cell receptor beta chains follows, all from one sample in a study of early T cells in non-severe SARS-CoV-2 infection. From the 5' RACE reads, TCRdb called clonotypes with MiXCR, one entry per CDR3 protein. The sample has more than 80,000 distinct CDR3 sequences; around 13% are singletons. The sequencing sample was made of whole blood. The source of these receptors is an adult who was a healthcare worker with PCR-confirmed SARS-CoV-2 infection or an uninfected control (not recorded which). The CDR3 runs from the conserved cysteine through the conserved F or W. A D gene is named only where the DNA matches it firmly. Part of the rows lack a size; the others show once, few, many or a class for expanded clones.

j_gene	len	v_gene	d_gene	abundance	CDR3nt	CDR3aa
TRBJ1-1	15	TRBV4-1	.	many	TGCGCCAGCAGCCAAGTGAGGTCGTTGAACACTGAAGCTTTCTTT	CASSQVRSLNTEAFF
TRBJ2-3	14	TRBV5-1	TRBD2	.	TGCGCCAGCACCGGACTAGCGGGGGTAGATACGCAGTATTTT	CASTGLAGVDTQYF
TRBJ2-7	13	TRBV5-1	.	few	TGCGCCAGCAGCTTGGGCAGGGTCTACGAGCAGTACTTC	CASSLGRVYEQYF
TRBJ1-1	17	TRBV4-3	.	few	TGCGCCAGCAGTCCCGGTATAGTCAGGGACACGAGGCCTGAAGCTTTCTTT	CASSPGIVRDTRPEAFF
TRBJ2-7	14	TRBV20-1	TRBD1	few	TGCAGTGCTAGGCCGGGACAGGGTAATCACGAGCAGTACTTC	CSARPGQGNHEQYF
TRBJ1-2	15	TRBV5-1	.	many	TGCGCCAGCAGCTTGGGAGACGGCAACCCCGGTGGCTACACCTTC	CASSLGDGNPGGYTF
TRBJ1-1	11	TRBV14	.	many	TGTGCCAGCAGCCATGACAGGCAGGCTTTCTTT	CASSHDRQAFF
TRBJ1-5	15	TRBV12-3/TRBV12-4	TRBD1	.	TGTGCCAGCAGTCCGGGACAGGATAGCAATCAGCCCCAGCATTTT	CASSPGQDSNQPQHF
TRBJ1-4	15	TRBV18	.	few	TGTGCCAGCTCACCACCCGGGACACTAGACGAAAAACTGTTTTTT	CASSPPGTLDEKLFF
TRBJ2-2	14	TRBV4-1	.	.	TGCGCCAGCAGCCCTTCCCCCACGACCGGGGAGCTGTTTTTT	CASSPSPTTGELFF
TRBJ2-7	15	TRBV3-1	TRBD2	many	TGTGCCAGCAGCACCTCTAGCGGGCTCTCCTACGAGCAGTACTTC	CASSTSSGLSYEQYF
TRBJ2-3	17	TRBV4-3	TRBD2	many	TGCGCCAGCAGCCAAAGAGCGCTAGCGGGGGGCACAGATACGCAGTATTTT	CASSQRALAGGTDTQYF
TRBJ1-2	14	TRBV28	TRBD1	few	TGTGCCAGCAGGCTGCACAGGGGGTCTAATGGCTACACCTTC	CASRLHRGSNGYTF
TRBJ2-3	14	TRBV4-2	.	.	TGTGCCAGCAGCCAAGATCGGAGCACAGATACGCAGTATTTT	CASSQDRSTDTQYF
TRBJ2-3	15	TRBV5-1	TRBD1	.	TGCGCCAGCGGGGATAACAGGGGGAGCACAGATACGCAGTATTTT	CASGDNRGSTDTQYF
TRBJ1-5	13	TRBV12-3/TRBV12-4	.	many	TGTGCCAGCAGTCCTTGGGCCAATCAGCCCCAGCATTTT	CASSPWANQPQHF
TRBJ2-2	15	TRBV5-1	.	many	TGCGCCAGCAGCCCCGAGCATAGCGGCACCGGGGAGCTGTTTTTT	CASSPEHSGTGELFF
TRBJ2-3	14	TRBV29-1	.	.	TGCAGCGGGGGAGGGGGCCAGCAGGCAGATACGCAGTATTTT	CSGGGGQQADTQYF
TRBJ2-7	14	TRBV6-2/TRBV6-3	TRBD1	many	TGTGCCAGCAGTCGGACAGGGGGCTCCTACGAGCAGTACTTC	CASSRTGGSYEQYF
TRBJ2-2	13	TRBV29-1	.	.	TGCAGCGTTGCAGTGGGGGGCCCCGGGGAGCTGTTTTTT	CSVAVGGPGELFF
TRBJ2-1	14	TRBV6-5	.	few	TGTGCCAGTTCCAGAGGAACAGAATACAATGAGCAGTTCTTC	CASSRGTEYNEQFF
TRBJ2-1	16	TRBV12-3/TRBV12-4	TRBD1	few	TGTGCCAGCAGCCTAGAGACAGGGGGCCAGCCCAATGAGCAGTTCTTC	CASSLETGGQPNEQFF
TRBJ1-3	16	TRBV2	.	many	TGTGCCAGCAGCCTCATGATTCTCCTCTCTGGAAACACCATATATTTT	CASSLMILLSGNTIYF
TRBJ2-6	20	TRBV7-2	.	.	TGTGCCAGCAGCTTAGCGCGGACCCTCATGGGGGGCTCTGGGGCCAACGTCCTGACTTTC	CASSLARTLMGGSGANVLTF
TRBJ1-1	12	TRBV18	.	many	TGTGCCAGCTCACCGGGACTTACTGAAGCTTTCTTT	CASSPGLTEAFF
TRBJ2-1	13	TRBV20-1	.	few	TGCAGGGCAGAGGGTCCCATGTACAATGAGCAGTTCTTC	CRAEGPMYNEQFF
TRBJ2-2	14	TRBV6-1	.	many	TGTGCCAGCAGGGCCCGACAGAACACCGGGGAGCTGTTTTTT	CASRARQNTGELFF
TRBJ1-4	14	TRBV12-3/TRBV12-4	.	.	TGTGCCAGCAGTTTTTTGCTCTCAAATGAAAAACTGTTTTTT	CASSFLLSNEKLFF
TRBJ2-2	15	TRBV10-3	.	.	TGTGCCATCAGTGAGTCGAGGGCGAACACCGGGGAGCTGTTTTTT	CAISESRANTGELFF
TRBJ2-5	15	TRBV12-3/TRBV12-4	.	few	TGTGCCAGCAGTTTAGGGGACTGGGAGCAAGAGACCCAGTACTTC	CASSLGDWEQETQYF
TRBJ1-3	16	TRBV6-5	TRBD1	many	TGTGCCAGCAGTTACTCGACAGGGGGCTCTGGAAACACCATATATTTT	CASSYSTGGSGNTIYF
TRBJ1-2	12	TRBV30	TRBD1	few	TGTGCCTGGAGTGTACAGGGGTACGGCTACACCTTC	CAWSVQGYGYTF
TRBJ2-5	16	TRBV7-8	TRBD2	many	TGTGCCAGCAGCTTCACACTAGCGGGGGGGGAAGAGACCCAGTACTTC	CASSFTLAGGEETQYF
TRBJ2-5	16	TRBV7-6	TRBD2	many	TGTGCCAGCAGCCAACACCTAGCGGGGGGGCAAGAGACCCAGTACTTC	CASSQHLAGGQETQYF
TRBJ1-6	14	TRBV3-1	TRBD1	few	TGTGCCAGCAGCCTTCGGGACAGGGTGTCACCCCTCCACTTT	CASSLRDRVSPLHF
TRBJ1-2	17	TRBV5-1	.	.	TGCGCCAGCAGCTTGGCCCCCGGACAGACGGCCACATATGGCTACACCTTC	CASSLAPGQTATYGYTF
TRBJ2-2	13	TRBV25-1	.	many	TGTGCCAGCAGTGGCGGGTACACCGGGGAGCTGTTTTTT	CASSGGYTGELFF
TRBJ2-3	14	TRBV6-1	TRBD1	few	TGTGCCAGCAGCGGGACAGTGACCACAGATACGCAGTATTTT	CASSGTVTTDTQYF
TRBJ1-2	16	TRBV14	.	few	TGTGCCAGCAGCCAAGTCATCGGCGGGGCAGGTGATGGCTACACCTTC	CASSQVIGGAGDGYTF
TRBJ2-5	16	TRBV3-1	.	few	TGTGCCAGCAGCCAAGATCCGGGACTCGTCCGGAAGACCCAGTACTTC	CASSQDPGLVRKTQYF